These T cell receptor beta chains were read from a single sample in a study of blood T cell repertoires in COVID-19. Clones were sequenced by immunoSEQ multiplex PCR, and TCRdb holds only the in-frame ones, with some missing. The table lists about 380,000 clones, 80% to 90% of them singletons, with 1% to 1.5% in the top ten. Sequenced material: PBMCs or T cells enriched from blood (not recorded which). Source of these receptors: a man aged 30 to 39 who had recovered from COVID-19. Each CDR3 is given with its conserved first and last residue. The D gene is left open where the match is weak. Clone sizes are given selectively: once, few, many, or a class where the clone is expanded.

v_gene	j_gene	abundance	d_gene	CDR3nt	CDR3aa
TRBV5-1	TRBJ2-7	NA	NA	TGCGCCAGCAGCCCTGTACCAACAACCTACGAGCAGTACTTC	CASSPVPTTYEQYF
TRBV6-2/TRBV6-3	TRBJ2-7	NA	TRBD1	TGTGCCAGCAGTTACTTTGGACAGGGGCGCTACGAGCAGTACTTC	CASSYFGQGRYEQYF
TRBV27	TRBJ1-4	NA	NA	TGTGCCAGCAGTTTATTGGGGCCGGTGAGTCAGGTGTTTTTT	CASSLLGPVSQVFF
TRBV2	TRBJ1-5	NA	NA	TGTGCCAGCAGTGGGGGGGAAGGGCGGCAGCCCCAGCATTTT	CASSGGEGRQPQHF
TRBV11-2	TRBJ1-2	few	NA	TGTGCCAGCAGCTTAGACCCGGGGGGAGGGGACACCTTC	CASSLDPGGGDTF
TRBV2	TRBJ1-1	few	TRBD1	TGTGCCAGCAGGACAGGGGAGAACACTGAAGCTTTCTTT	CASRTGENTEAFF
TRBV4-2	TRBJ1-2	few	NA	TGTGCCAGCGCAGGCACCGGGACAAGTGGGAGCGGCTACACCTTC	CASAGTGTSGSGYTF
TRBV5-6	TRBJ1-5	NA	NA	TGTGCCAGCAGCTTGGAAGGGGTTAGCAATCAGCCCCAGCATTTT	CASSLEGVSNQPQHF
TRBV7-2	TRBJ1-2	NA	NA	TGTGCCAGCAGCTTAGTCCTTGGGGGGGCGCTTGGCTACACCTTC	CASSLVLGGALGYTF
TRBV6-5	TRBJ2-3	NA	NA	TGTGCCAGCAAGAGGTCTAGCACAGATACGCAGTATTTT	CASKRSSTDTQYF
TRBV6-5	TRBJ2-2	NA	NA	TGTGCCAGCGGGGGGACGAACACCGGGGAGCTGTTTTTT	CASGGTNTGELFF
TRBV4-3	TRBJ1-1	NA	NA	TGCGCCAGCAGCCAAGCGGGAGTAAACACTGAAGCTTTCTTT	CASSQAGVNTEAFF
TRBV5-1	TRBJ1-1	NA	NA	TGCGCCAGCAGCTTGGTCAGCAGGGGCCACACTGAAGCTTTCTTT	CASSLVSRGHTEAFF
TRBV5-6	TRBJ2-7	NA	TRBD1	TGTGCCAGCAGCTTGGCAGGGGGCAACGAGCAGTACTTC	CASSLAGGNEQYF
TRBV7-9	TRBJ1-1	NA	NA	TGTGCCAGCAGCTTAAGCAGGGGCCCACTGCGTGGAACTGAAGCTTTCTTT	CASSLSRGPLRGTEAFF
TRBV10-3	TRBJ2-1	NA	NA	TGTGCCATCAGTGAGAGGCAGGGATATGGCAATGAGCAGTTCTTC	CAISERQGYGNEQFF
TRBV4-1	TRBJ2-3	NA	NA	TGCGCCACCGAGAGGCCGGTCCGGGGGTTTGCGCGGGTCCCAGATACGCAGTATTTT	CATERPVRGFARVPDTQYF
TRBV5-6	TRBJ2-1	NA	TRBD2	TGTGCCAGCAGCTTCGGACTAGCAGGCCATGAGCAGTTCTTC	CASSFGLAGHEQFF
TRBV3-1/TRBV3-2	TRBJ2-3	NA	TRBD2	TGTGCCAGCAGCCGTCTGGGTAGCGGGGGGGCGGGCACAGATACGCAGTATTTT	CASSRLGSGGAGTDTQYF
TRBV11-3	TRBJ2-1	few	NA	TGTGCCAGCAGCCCACGCGCGGCGCCCCATGAGCAGTTCTTC	CASSPRAAPHEQFF
TRBV6-5	TRBJ2-3	NA	TRBD1	TGTGCCAGCAGCCCCTTCCCGACAGGGGTTTCCCAGTATTTT	CASSPFPTGVSQYF
TRBV7-2	TRBJ1-2	NA	NA	TGTGCCAGCAGCTTGTTCAGGGACTATGGCTACACCTTC	CASSLFRDYGYTF
TRBV4-1	TRBJ1-5	once	NA	TGCGCCAGCAGCTGGGGCTACGACATCAATCAGCCCCAGCATTTT	CASSWGYDINQPQHF
TRBV5-4	TRBJ2-7	NA	NA	TGTGCCAGCAGGTTGGATCTCCAGTCCTACGAGCAGTACTTC	CASRLDLQSYEQYF
TRBV7-8	TRBJ1-1	NA	NA	TGTGCCAGCAGCTTTACAGGGCAAAACACTGAAGCTTTCTTT	CASSFTGQNTEAFF
TRBV11-2	TRBJ1-2	NA	NA	TGTGCCAGCAGCTTAGGAGGTCTCCAATCTCTCTTC	CASSLGGLQSLF
TRBV10-2	TRBJ1-5	NA	TRBD1	TGCGCCAGCAGTGAAGGGACAGGGGGATCAGCCCAGCATTTT	CASSEGTGGSAQHF
TRBV27	TRBJ1-2	NA	NA	TGTGCCAGCAGTAACAGGAGTCGCTATGGCTACACCTTC	CASSNRSRYGYTF
TRBV5-4	TRBJ1-2	once	TRBD1	TGTGCCAGCAGCTTGGGGCAGGGGGCGAGCTATGGCTACACCTTC	CASSLGQGASYGYTF
TRBV19	TRBJ2-5	NA	TRBD1	TGTGCCAGCTCAGGAGGACAGGGGGAAAAAGAGACCCAGTACTTC	CASSGGQGEKETQYF
TRBV7-9	TRBJ1-5	few	NA	TGTGCCAGCAGCTTAGCGGGGAGCCAGCCCCAGCATTTT	CASSLAGSQPQHF
TRBV27	TRBJ1-5	NA	NA	TGTGCCAGCAGTCCTCAGGGTAGCAATCAGCCCCAGCATTTT	CASSPQGSNQPQHF
TRBV4-3	TRBJ1-4	NA	NA	TGCGCCAGCAGCCAACAGTCAACTAATGAAAAACTGTTTTTT	CASSQQSTNEKLFF
TRBV6-5	TRBJ1-2	NA	NA	TGTGCCAGCAACGGGGGATGGGTCTATGGCTACACCTTC	CASNGGWVYGYTF
TRBV4-3	TRBJ2-2	NA	TRBD1	TGCGCCAGCAGCCGAAGGACAGGGTCCACCGGGGAGCTGTTTTTT	CASSRRTGSTGELFF
TRBV5-6	TRBJ2-2	NA	NA	TGTGCCAGCAGCCCTATCGTAACGAACACCGGGGAGCTGTTTTTT	CASSPIVTNTGELFF
TRBV7-9	TRBJ1-1	NA	TRBD1	TGTGCCAGCAGCCGGGGACAGGGGAGGACTGAAGCTTTCTTT	CASSRGQGRTEAFF
TRBV7-7	TRBJ2-2	NA	TRBD2	TGTGCCAGCAGCCCGACTAGCGGGGGGGCCGGGGAGCTGTTTTTT	CASSPTSGGAGELFF
TRBV10-1	TRBJ1-1	NA	NA	TGCGCCAGCAGTGAGACACGGGGGGGCGGGCTTCTTTGTTTTCTGAACACTGAAGCTTTCTTT	CASSETRGGGLLCFLNTEAFF
TRBV5-1	TRBJ1-2	NA	NA	TGCGCCAGCAGCTTGAGAGGCGGGGATGGCTACACCTTC	CASSLRGGDGYTF
TRBV27	TRBJ2-1	NA	TRBD1	TGTGCCAGCAGTTTAGCGACAGGGCACAATGAGCAGTTCTTC	CASSLATGHNEQFF
TRBV19	TRBJ1-2	NA	NA	TGTGCCAGTATTCAATCCGTGGCAGCTAACTATGGCTACACCTTC	CASIQSVAANYGYTF
TRBV4-3	TRBJ2-3	few	TRBD2	TGCGCCAGCAGCCAAGATACTAGCGGCTACACAGATACGCAGTATTTT	CASSQDTSGYTDTQYF
TRBV5-1	TRBJ1-1	NA	NA	TGCGCCAGCAGGGAACAGGGCCCGGAGATTTTCTTT	CASREQGPEIFF
TRBV18	TRBJ2-2	NA	TRBD1	TGTGCCAGCTCACCGGACAGGGAAGGCACCGGGGAGCTGTTTTTT	CASSPDREGTGELFF
TRBV3-1/TRBV3-2	TRBJ1-1	NA	NA	TGTGCCAGCAGTCACCAAACCGGGACTGGCGGCACTGAAGCTTTCTTT	CASSHQTGTGGTEAFF
TRBV5-4	TRBJ1-2	many	NA	TGTGCCAGCAGCTTGACGTCAGACAGCGCCTATGGCTACACCTTC	CASSLTSDSAYGYTF
TRBV5-1	TRBJ2-3	NA	TRBD2	TGCGCCAGCAGCTTGTTCGGGGGGAGCACAGATACGCAGTATTTT	CASSLFGGSTDTQYF
TRBV3-1/TRBV3-2	TRBJ2-3	NA	TRBD2	TGTGCCAGCAGCCAAGTCGGGGGAGGGGATACGCAGTATTTT	CASSQVGGGDTQYF
TRBV7-9	TRBJ1-5	NA	TRBD1	TGTGCCAGCAGCGAAAACACAGGGGCCTTTCAGCATTTT	CASSENTGAFQHF
TRBV18	TRBJ2-1	once	NA	TGTGCCAGCTCACTAAGGGGCTACAATGAGCAGTTCTTC	CASSLRGYNEQFF
TRBV7-2	TRBJ2-1	NA	TRBD1	TGTGCCAGCAGCTTAGGCGGGACAGGGTCCTACAATGAGCAGTTCTTC	CASSLGGTGSYNEQFF
TRBV10-3	TRBJ1-6	NA	TRBD1	TGTGCCATCAGTGAGCGGACAGGGGTCGGTTCCAATTCACCCCTCCACTTT	CAISERTGVGSNSPLHF
TRBV6-5	TRBJ1-1	NA	NA	TGTGCCAGCACCCAGACGGGGGAGAACACTGAAGCTTTCTTT	CASTQTGENTEAFF
TRBV10-3	TRBJ1-1	NA	NA	TGTGCCATCGTTCCCTCACCGGGACATCACACTGAAGCTTTCTTT	CAIVPSPGHHTEAFF
TRBV3-1/TRBV3-2	TRBJ2-7	NA	TRBD2	TGTGCCAGCAGCCAAGGGACTAGCGGGCCGAGCTCCTACGAGCAGTACTTC	CASSQGTSGPSSYEQYF
TRBV18	TRBJ1-2	once	TRBD1	TGTGCCAGCTCACCGACAGGGGATGGCTACACCTTC	CASSPTGDGYTF
TRBV9	TRBJ1-6	NA	NA	TGTGCCAGCAGCGTGACAGCTAATTCACCCCTCCACTTT	CASSVTANSPLHF
TRBV5-1	TRBJ1-4	few	NA	TGCGCCAGCAGCCTTTCCACGGCCGGGGGAAGGGGTGAAAAACTGTTTTTT	CASSLSTAGGRGEKLFF
TRBV6-5	TRBJ2-7	NA	TRBD1	TGTGCCAGCAGCCAATGGACAGGGGTAGTTTTGGAGTACTTC	CASSQWTGVVLEYF